This T cell receptor (beta chain) emerged from a study of cytomegalovirus exposure and HLA in healthy donors. Germline trimming cut 4 bases from V and 5 bases from J; bases unmatched to any gene: 8. The V gene's germline CDR1 is MNHNS and CDR2 SASEGT. The CDR3 is 16 amino acids. Assay used: immunoSEQ multiplex PCR; TCRdb lists only in-frame clones, some missing. The sample has 98,000 or so clones; about 85% are singletons. Sequencing was done on a sample of PBMCs. The chain uses TRBV6-1 and TRBJ2-1, with TRBD2 matching over 10 bases. This TCR was sampled from a woman younger than 30 in good health and CMV-seronegative. The CDR3 DNA follows: TGTGCCAGCAGTGCATCCATAGCGGGGGGCAACAATGAGCAGTTCTTC. Translated, it gives CASSASIAGGNNEQFF.